The 32 T cell receptor beta chains below come from one sample, sequenced in a study of blood T cell repertoires in COVID-19 (dated by TCRdb to about 2020). Libraries were prepared through the immunoSEQ multiplex PCR assay. Drawn from immuneACCESS, this table holds only the in-frame rearrangements with V and J called that TCRdb kept. Clones are partly lost; checked studies trace under half to an unresolved V gene and leave the rest unexplained. This sample lists around 82,000 clones; about 82% were detected once. The ten largest clones represent around 9.6% of the sample. The specimen sequenced was peripheral blood. The receptors shown here come from a man in his fifties with COVID-19, enrolled during active disease.

V gene TRBV14 combines with J gene TRBJ1-1; D may be TRBD1 (6 bases). CDR1 and CDR2 (germline): SGHDN, FVKESK. The CDR3 is 14 residues long. The V gene lost 1 base and the J gene lost 5 bases, with 11 bases spanning the gap. CDR3 sequence reads: CASSQAYRDTEAFF. Written as DNA, the CDR3 is TGTGCCAGCAGCCAAGCCTACAGGGATACTGAAGCTTTCTTT.

The gene calls are TRBV27 and TRBJ1-2; D may be TRBD1 (5 bases). Germline-derived CDR1 and CDR2 are MNHEY and SMNVEV (reference sequence). The V end was cut by 3 bases, the J end by 7 bases, with 15 bases between. CDR3 size: 14 residues. The CDR3 nucleotides are TGTGCCAGCAGTTTCAAGGGGATCCCTGCTGGCTACACCTTC. This codes for CASSFKGIPAGYTF.

This sequence joins TRBV7-6 and TRBJ2-5, with D perhaps TRBD1 (6 bases). V was clipped by 5 bases and J by 2 bases, with 15 bases between them. The length of the CDR3 is 15 residues. CDR1 is SGHVS and CDR2 is FNYEAQ in the germline V gene. The CDR3, as DNA: TGTGCCAGCAGCCCCCGGACAGAGAAGCAAGAGACCCAGTACTTC. This translates into CASSPRTEKQETQYF.

The V and J genes are TRBV9 and TRBJ2-3; 11 bases fit TRBD2. V trimming: 0 bases; J trimming: 5 bases; junction bases outside the gene matches: 11. This CDR3 is 18 amino acids long. Germline-derived CDR1 and CDR2 are SGDLS and YYNGEE. CDR3 DNA: TGTGCCAGCAGCGTAGGTGCTAGCGGGAGGCCGACGGAAGATACGCAGTATTTT. Translating it yields CASSVGASGRPTEDTQYF.

The V and J genes are TRBV5-1 and TRBJ2-2; 12 nucleotides line up with TRBD2. The junction had 13 bases not matched to a gene; V was cut back by 3 bases and J by 7 bases. The CDR3 covers 18 residues. Germline values: CDR1 SGHRS, CDR2 YFSETQ. The CDR3, as DNA: TGCGCCAGCAGCTACCCACTAGCGGGAGGTTCCTTCAGCGGGGAGCTGTTTTTT. Its translation is CASSYPLAGGSFSGELFF.

The chain links TRBV5-4 to TRBJ1-4; a possible D gene is TRBD1 (6 bases). CDR3 size: 16 residues. From germline, CDR1 is SGHNT and CDR2 YYREEE (reference sequence). V was cut by 2 bases and J by 3 bases, with 14 bases left in between. CDR3 loop: CASSFEKGGANEKLFF. The DNA for the CDR3 is TGTGCCAGCAGCTTCGAAAAGGGGGGGGCTAATGAAAAACTGTTTTTT.

The CDR3 is CASSRQGPKVGANVLTF. The DNA for the CDR3 is TGTGCCAGCTCACGACAGGGTCCCAAGGTCGGGGCCAACGTCCTGACTTTC. This sequence joins TRBV18 and TRBJ2-6, with 7 bases that match TRBD1. The CDR3 is made up of 17 amino acids. Germline V gene sequence: CDR1 KGHSH, CDR2 LQKENI. V shed 4 bases, J shed 4 bases, and the junction held 10 bases outside the gene matches.

The chain employs TRBV12-3 or TRBV12-4 and TRBJ2-1; 7 bases are shared with TRBD2. The CDR3 length is 12 residues. V shed 10 bases, J shed 7 bases, and the junction held 7 bases outside the gene matches. The CDR3 coding sequence is TGTGCCACCCAGCGGGGCGGGAATGAGCAGTTCTTC. Its translation: CATQRGGNEQFF.

In this sample, this clone turned up a few times. The gene calls are TRBV7-9 and TRBJ2-5; 8 bases agree with TRBD2. The length of the CDR3 is 14 residues. The germline V gene encodes CDR1 SEHNR and CDR2 FQNEAQ (reference sequence). The V and J ends lost 5 bases and 3 bases, in that order; junction bases with no gene match: 5. The CDR3 loop reads CASSLSGREETQYF. In nucleotides, the CDR3 is TGTGCCAGCAGCCTAAGCGGGAGAGAAGAGACCCAGTACTTC.

The chain combines TRBV6-2 or TRBV6-3 with TRBJ2-1; 9 nucleotides match TRBD1. The CDR3 runs 15 residues. From germline, CDR1 is MNHEY and CDR2 SVGEGT. Trimming at V came to 5 bases and at J to 10 bases, leaving 12 bases not matched to a gene. The DNA of the CDR3 is TGTGCCAGCAGTAAAACCGGGACAGGGAAGCACGAGCAGTTCTTC. Protein product: CASSKTGTGKHEQFF.

This chain uses TRBV5-1 with TRBJ2-1, with 14 bases matching TRBD2. The germline V gene has CDR1 SGHRS and CDR2 YFSETQ. Trimming cost V 0 bases and J 9 bases; bases outside gene matches: 5. This CDR3 has 16 amino acids. Written as DNA, the CDR3 is TGCGCCAGCAGCTTGGCCCGGACTAGCGGGAGGACTGAGCAGTTCTTC. Its translation is CASSLARTSGRTEQFF.

The rearrangement links TRBV4-2 to TRBJ2-7, with 12 bases that match TRBD1. Unmatched junction bases numbered 9, after V lost 5 bases and J lost 4 bases. The CDR3 is 16 residues long. Germline CDR1 is LGHNA and CDR2 is YNFKEQ. The CDR3 here is CASSKGQGATSYEQYF. Written as DNA, the CDR3 is TGTGCCAGCAGCAAGGGACAGGGGGCCACCTCATACGAGCAGTACTTC.

This chain joins TRBV15 and TRBJ1-5; a weak D match, TRBD1 (6 bases). The CDR3 contains 15 residues. The V end lost 0 bases, the J end lost 2 bases, and 8 bases lay between the germline ends. Per the germline V gene, CDR1 is LNHNV and CDR2 is YYDKDF (reference sequence). In DNA, the CDR3 is TGTGCCACCAGCAGAGATTGGGGGCGCAATCAGCCCCAGCATTTT. This translates into CATSRDWGRNQPQHF.

This clone has a handful of counts. V is TRBV15 and J is TRBJ2-2; a weak D match, TRBD2 (7 bases). Trimming took off 7 bases at V and 2 bases at J, with 23 bases between the two ends. This CDR3 region has 18 residues. Looked up from germline, CDR1 is LNHNV and CDR2 is YYDKDF (reference sequence). The DNA for the CDR3 is TGTGCCACCAAGGCCGGCGGGGGCGAACTTCCTAACACCGGGGAGCTGTTTTTT. It yields the protein CATKAGGGELPNTGELFF.

The chain employs TRBV7-2 and TRBJ1-5, with 10 nucleotides matching TRBD1. The CDR3 has 16 amino acids. The germline CDR1 and CDR2 sequences are SGHTA and FQGNSA. The ends lost 2 bases at V and 6 bases at J; junction bases unmatched: 7. The chain's CDR3 is CASSLFPGQGTQPQHF. CDR3 DNA sequence: TGTGCCAGCAGCTTATTCCCGGGACAGGGGACTCAGCCCCAGCATTTT.

The V gene is TRBV7-2, the J gene TRBJ2-3; tentative D call: TRBD1 (6 bases). V lost 5 bases and J 2 bases, leaving 11 bases between the germline ends. The CDR3 spans 14 residues. CDR1 SGHTA and CDR2 FQGNSA come from the germline V gene. The CDR3 sequence is CASSRGQYTDTQYF. CDR3 sequence (DNA): TGTGCCAGCAGCAGAGGACAGTACACAGATACGCAGTATTTT.

This chain uses TRBV30 with TRBJ1-1, with D uncertain. Deletions cut 4 bases from V and 1 base from J, with 13 bases between. The germline V gene encodes CDR1 GTSNPN and CDR2 SVGIG (reference sequence). This CDR3 comprises 14 residues. The CDR3 sequence: CAWKAQDRNTEAFF. The CDR3 nucleotides are TGTGCCTGGAAGGCTCAGGATCGGAACACTGAAGCTTTCTTT.

This clone has just one count. This chain connects TRBV5-1 to TRBJ2-7; 10 bases line up with TRBD2. The J segment lost 6 bases and the V segment lost 0 bases, leaving 6 bases of the junction unmatched. Germline CDR1 and CDR2: SGHRS and YFSETQ. CDR3 size: 15 residues. The CDR3 DNA follows: TGCGCCAGCAGCTTGGCAGCGGGAGGGCCAAGCGAGCAGTACTTC. Translating gives CASSLAAGGPSEQYF.

In its sample, this clone was seen a few times. This chain links TRBV5-6 with TRBJ1-2; D might be TRBD1 (6 bases). Germline values: CDR1 SGHDT, CDR2 YYEEEE. The length of the CDR3 is 14 residues. Trimming pared 6 bases from V and 2 bases from J, leaving 14 bases between. CDR3 protein: CASNRAGQNYGYTF. In DNA, the CDR3 is TGTGCCAGCAACAGGGCAGGGCAAAACTATGGCTACACCTTC.

The rearrangement joins TRBV9 to TRBJ1-5; D gene unclear. V was cut by 4 bases and J by 6 bases, with 14 bases left in between. The CDR3 runs to 14 residues. CDR1 SGDLS and CDR2 YYNGEE come from the germline V gene. The DNA of the CDR3 is TGTGCCAGCAGCCCTCGGGAGGTTGGTCAGCCCCAGCATTTT. Translating it yields CASSPREVGQPQHF.

The gene calls are TRBV19 and TRBJ1-1, with a weak D call TRBD1 (6 bases). Germline values: CDR1 LNHDA, CDR2 SQIVND (reference sequence). The CDR3 length is 14 residues. Trimming removed 3 bases from V and 7 bases from J, with 15 bases in between. CDR3 loop: CASSIKWGPNEAFF. The CDR3, as DNA: TGTGCCAGTAGTATCAAGTGGGGGCCTAATGAAGCTTTCTTT.

This clone was seen just once. J is TRBJ1-6 and V is TRBV7-9, with D unclear. Germline loops: CDR1 SEHNR, CDR2 FQNEAQ (reference sequence). The CDR3 is 14 residues long. V was shortened by 0 bases and J by 7 bases, with 7 bases between the two germline ends. The CDR3 bases are TGTGCCAGCAGCTTAGCGCATCAGAATTCACCCCTCCACTTT. Protein: CASSLAHQNSPLHF.

The V gene is TRBV6-2 or TRBV6-3, the J gene TRBJ2-1; D is perhaps TRBD1 (5 bases). V gave up 5 bases and J gave up 10 bases, with 9 bases separating them. The CDR3 covers 11 residues. The germline V gene has CDR1 MNHEY and CDR2 SVGEGT. The DNA of the CDR3 is TGTGCCAGCAGTAGAACAGGCGAGCAGTTCTTC. Its protein is CASSRTGEQFF.

Only one count was recorded for this clone. V gene TRBV5-6 combines with J gene TRBJ2-7; 7 nucleotides match TRBD1. This CDR3 region has 15 residues. Per germline, CDR1 SGHDT and CDR2 YYEEEE. V dropped 3 bases and J dropped 6; count of bases not matched to a gene: 12. The CDR3 spells CASSYRGTGFSEQYF. The CDR3 DNA reads TGTGCCAGCAGCTACAGGGGCACGGGGTTCTCCGAGCAGTACTTC.

The chain links TRBV6-5 to TRBJ1-6, with 10 nucleotides matching TRBD1. Germline assignment: CDR1 MNHEY and CDR2 SVGAGI. With V trimmed by 0 bases and J by 10 bases, 3 bases remained unmatched. The CDR3 totals 15 residues. The CDR3 sequence is CASSYSGTGVSPLHF. In DNA, the CDR3 is TGTGCCAGCAGTTACTCGGGGACAGGGGTCTCACCCCTCCACTTT.

This clone came up once. The V gene is TRBV7-3, the J gene TRBJ1-1; D might be TRBD1 (6 bases). The CDR3 extends over 13 amino acids. V was cut by 5 bases and J by 4 bases, with 11 bases left in between. Germline CDR1 is SGHTA and CDR2 is FQGTGA. The CDR3: CASSQDSRTEAFF. As DNA, the CDR3 is TGTGCCAGCAGCCAGGACAGCCGCACTGAAGCTTTCTTT.

Turning to this clone: The same CDR3 also results from other DNA sequences found in this sample. The chain uses TRBV6-2 or TRBV6-3 and TRBJ2-7, with 8 bases lining up with TRBD2. After removal of 6 bases from V and 3 bases from J, the junction contained 7 bases not matched to a gene. The CDR3 spans 14 residues. Per germline, CDR1 MNHEY and CDR2 SVGEGT. The CDR3: CASSLSGSSYEQYF. The CDR3 DNA is TGTGCCAGCAGCCTGAGCGGGAGTAGCTACGAGCAGTACTTC.

The chain carries TRBV3-1 (or the pseudogene TRBV3-2) and TRBJ2-7; possible D gene TRBD1, 6 bases. V lost 1 base and J 6 bases, leaving 13 bases between the germline ends. Per germline, CDR1 LGHDT and CDR2 YNNKEL (reference sequence). This CDR3 contains 14 residues. The CDR3 protein is CASSQAKQGSEQYF. As DNA, the CDR3 is TGTGCCAGCAGCCAAGCCAAACAGGGATCCGAGCAGTACTTC.

The V gene is TRBV19, the J gene TRBJ2-2, with D perhaps matching TRBD2 (5 bases). The CDR3 is made up of 13 amino acids. V shed 8 bases and J shed 0 bases, with 7 bases lying between them. The germline gives CDR1 LNHDA, CDR2 SQIVND (reference sequence). Here the CDR3 reads CASSGTNTGELFF. The CDR3 nucleotides are TGTGCCAGTTCCGGGACGAACACCGGGGAGCTGTTTTTT.

The chain is built from TRBV9 and TRBJ1-6, with a possible D match to TRBD1 (6 bases). V was cut by 0 bases and J by 8 bases, with 12 bases left in between. Germline V gene lookup returns CDR1 SGDLS and CDR2 YYNGEE. This CDR3 is 15 amino acids long. The CDR3 coding sequence is TGTGCCAGCAGCGTAGCAGGGGCAGGGGATTCACCCCTCCACTTT. Translating it yields CASSVAGAGDSPLHF.

The chain carries TRBV27 and TRBJ1-6, with 8 positions matching TRBD1. Germline V gene sequence: CDR1 MNHEY, CDR2 SMNVEV (reference sequence). V shed 5 bases and J 7 bases; nucleotides not matched to a gene: 10. This CDR3 contains 16 residues. The DNA for the CDR3 is TGTGCCAGCAGTCCTCGAGGACAGGGCCAGAATTCACCCCTCCACTTT. Its protein product is CASSPRGQGQNSPLHF.

For this clone: At one of its ends the junction is not consistent with the germline gene, which may arise from a read error. V gene TRBV7-7 combines with J gene TRBJ2-7, with a possible D match to TRBD1 (6 bases). Germline V gene sequence: CDR1 SSHAT, CDR2 FNYEAQ (reference sequence). The CDR3 covers 15 residues. CDR3 bases: TGTGCTAGCAGCCGTGGTACAGGGCAGTTCAACGAGCAGTACTTC. Translated, it gives CASSRGTGQFNEQYF.